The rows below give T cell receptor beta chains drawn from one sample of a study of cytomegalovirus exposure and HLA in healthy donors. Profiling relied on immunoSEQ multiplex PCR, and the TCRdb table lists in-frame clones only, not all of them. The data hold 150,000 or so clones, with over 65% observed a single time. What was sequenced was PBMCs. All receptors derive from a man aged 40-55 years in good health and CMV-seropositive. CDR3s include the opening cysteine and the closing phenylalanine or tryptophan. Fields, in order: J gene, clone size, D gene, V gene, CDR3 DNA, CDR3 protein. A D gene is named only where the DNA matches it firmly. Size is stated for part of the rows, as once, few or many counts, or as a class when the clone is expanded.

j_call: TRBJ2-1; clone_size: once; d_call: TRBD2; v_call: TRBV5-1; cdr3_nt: TGCGCCAGCAGCAAAACGACTAGCGGGGCCTACAATGAGCAGTTCTTC; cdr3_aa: CASSKTTSGAYNEQFF
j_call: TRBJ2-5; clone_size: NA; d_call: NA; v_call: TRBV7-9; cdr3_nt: TGTGCCAGCAGCTTAGCCGGGTTGGAGACCCAGTACTTC; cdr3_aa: CASSLAGLETQYF
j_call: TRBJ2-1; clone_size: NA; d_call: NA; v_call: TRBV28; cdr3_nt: TGTGCCAGCAGTCCTAGTGGGGGCGGGAGCCCGAATGAGCAGTTCTTC; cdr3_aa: CASSPSGGGSPNEQFF
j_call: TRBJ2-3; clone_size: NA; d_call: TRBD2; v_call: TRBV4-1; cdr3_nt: TGCGCCAGCAGCCAAGGTTCAAGCGGGAGTGGCACAGATACGCAGTATTTT; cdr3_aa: CASSQGSSGSGTDTQYF
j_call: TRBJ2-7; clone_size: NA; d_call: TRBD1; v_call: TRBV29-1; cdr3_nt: TGCAGCTCTATCTCGAGGGGGGGACAGGGTGTTCTCGAGCAGTACTTC; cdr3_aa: CSSISRGGQGVLEQYF
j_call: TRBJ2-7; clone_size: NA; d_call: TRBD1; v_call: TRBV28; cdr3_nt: TGTGCCAGCAGTACCCCCCCCGGGACAGGGGGCTCCTACGAGCAGTACTTC; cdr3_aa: CASSTPPGTGGSYEQYF
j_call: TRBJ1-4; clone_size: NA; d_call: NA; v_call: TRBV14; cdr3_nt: TGTGCCAGCAGCCAAAGCGGTTTAGGTGTAGAAAAACTGTTTTTT; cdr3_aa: CASSQSGLGVEKLFF
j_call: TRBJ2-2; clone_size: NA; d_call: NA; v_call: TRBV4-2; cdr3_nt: TGTGCCAGCAGCCTCCCCGGGGGCGGGGAGCTGTTTTTT; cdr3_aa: CASSLPGGGELFF
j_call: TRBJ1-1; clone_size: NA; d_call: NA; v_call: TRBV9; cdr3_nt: TGTGCCAGCAGCGCATACTTGAACACTGAAGCTTTCTTT; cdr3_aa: CASSAYLNTEAFF
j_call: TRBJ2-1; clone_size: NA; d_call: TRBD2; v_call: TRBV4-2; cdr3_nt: TGTGCCAGCAGCCAAGTCCTAGCGGGAGAGGATGAGCAGTTCTTC; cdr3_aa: CASSQVLAGEDEQFF
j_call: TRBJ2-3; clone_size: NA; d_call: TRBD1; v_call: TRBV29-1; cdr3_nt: TGCAGCCTAACCGGGACAGTCACAGATACGCAGTATTTT; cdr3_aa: CSLTGTVTDTQYF
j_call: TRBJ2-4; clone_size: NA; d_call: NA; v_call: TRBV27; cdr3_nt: TGTGCCAGCAGTTTGCACCCCGCAGGGGAAGGAAACATTCAGTACTTC; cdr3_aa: CASSLHPAGEGNIQYF
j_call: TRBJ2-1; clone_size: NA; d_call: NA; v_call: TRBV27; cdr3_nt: TGTGCCAGCAGTTTGGACAGCTCCTACAATGAGCAGTTCTTC; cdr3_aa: CASSLDSSYNEQFF
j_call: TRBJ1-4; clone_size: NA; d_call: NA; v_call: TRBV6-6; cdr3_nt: TGTGCCAGCACCTTAAGGGAGGTTACTGGGAGTGAAAAACTGTTTTTT; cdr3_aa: CASTLREVTGSEKLFF
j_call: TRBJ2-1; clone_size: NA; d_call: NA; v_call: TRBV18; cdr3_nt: TGTGCCAGCTCACCACCGGCAGGGGCCTACAATGAGCAGTTCTTC; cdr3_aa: CASSPPAGAYNEQFF
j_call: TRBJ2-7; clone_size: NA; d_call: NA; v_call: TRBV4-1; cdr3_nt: TGCGCCAGCAGCCAAGATCCCCACAGCATCGGAACCGAGCAGTACTTC; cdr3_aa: CASSQDPHSIGTEQYF
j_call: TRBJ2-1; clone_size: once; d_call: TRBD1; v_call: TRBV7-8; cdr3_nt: TGTGCCAGCAGCCCGGCCCGAGACAGGGTTGGGGCCTCCTACAATGAGCAGTTCTTC; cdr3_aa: CASSPARDRVGASYNEQFF
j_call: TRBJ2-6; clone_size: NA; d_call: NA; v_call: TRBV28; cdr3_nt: TGTGCCAGCAGCACGTACGACTTCTCTGGGGCCAACGTCCTGACTTTC; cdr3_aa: CASSTYDFSGANVLTF
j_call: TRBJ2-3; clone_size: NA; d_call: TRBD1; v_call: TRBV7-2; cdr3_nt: TGTGCCAGCAGCTTAGCAGATGCGGGACAGGGGGCGTTTTTATCGCAGTATTTT; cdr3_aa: CASSLADAGQGAFLSQYF
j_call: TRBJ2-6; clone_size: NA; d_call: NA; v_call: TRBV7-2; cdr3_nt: TGTGCCAGCAGCTTCAGGGGGACTTCTGGGGCCAACGTCCTGACTTTC; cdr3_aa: CASSFRGTSGANVLTF
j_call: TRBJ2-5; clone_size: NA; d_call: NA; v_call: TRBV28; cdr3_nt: TGTGCCAGCAGTTTATGGGCGGCAGAGACCCAGTACTTC; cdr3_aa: CASSLWAAETQYF
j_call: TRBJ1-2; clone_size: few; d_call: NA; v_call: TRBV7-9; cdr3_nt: TGTGCCAGCAGCGCGGGGGCAGGGTATGGCTACACCTTC; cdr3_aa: CASSAGAGYGYTF
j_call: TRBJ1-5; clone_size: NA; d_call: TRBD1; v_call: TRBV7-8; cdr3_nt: TGTGCCAGCAGCGCTCTACCGACAGGGGGACTCCGCAATCAGCCCCAGCATTTT; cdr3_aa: CASSALPTGGLRNQPQHF
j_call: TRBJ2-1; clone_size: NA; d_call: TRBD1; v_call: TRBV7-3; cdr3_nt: TGTGCCAGCAGCTACGTTCCCGGGACAGGGGACTACAATGAGCAGTTCTTC; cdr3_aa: CASSYVPGTGDYNEQFF
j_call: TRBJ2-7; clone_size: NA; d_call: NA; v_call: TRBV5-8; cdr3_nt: TGTGCCAGCAGCTTGGAGAGCGGCTACGAGCAGTACTTC; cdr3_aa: CASSLESGYEQYF
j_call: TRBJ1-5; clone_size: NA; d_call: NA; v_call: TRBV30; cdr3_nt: TGTGCCTGGAGTGGGCCAGGTAGTCAGCCCCAGCATTTT; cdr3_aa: CAWSGPGSQPQHF